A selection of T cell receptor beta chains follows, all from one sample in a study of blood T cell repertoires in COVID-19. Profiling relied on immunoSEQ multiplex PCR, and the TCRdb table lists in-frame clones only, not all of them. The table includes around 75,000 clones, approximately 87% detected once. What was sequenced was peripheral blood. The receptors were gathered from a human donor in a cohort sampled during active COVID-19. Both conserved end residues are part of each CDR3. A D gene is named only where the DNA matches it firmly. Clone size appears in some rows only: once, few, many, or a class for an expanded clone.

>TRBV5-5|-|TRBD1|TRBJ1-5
TGTGCCAGCAGCACCCAGGGGGGTAGCAATCAGCCCCAGCATTTT
CASSTQGGSNQPQHF
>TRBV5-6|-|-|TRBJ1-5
TGTGCCAGCAGCTTTGGGGGGAGCAATCAGCCCCAGCATTTT
CASSFGGSNQPQHF
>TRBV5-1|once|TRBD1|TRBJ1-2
TGCGCCAGCAGCTTATTCGTCGGGACAGACAGGGGTGGCTACACCTTC
CASSLFVGTDRGGYTF
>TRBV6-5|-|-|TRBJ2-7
TGTGCCAGCGGAAGACAGGTTACCTACGAGCAGTACTTC
CASGRQVTYEQYF
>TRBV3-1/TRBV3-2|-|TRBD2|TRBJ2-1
TGTGCCAGCACCCAAGTCCGGGGGGGCACCTACAATGAGCAGTTCTTC
CASTQVRGGTYNEQFF
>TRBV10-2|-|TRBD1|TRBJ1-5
TGCGCCAGCAGTTTTGACAGGGGCAATCAGCCCCAGCATTTT
CASSFDRGNQPQHF
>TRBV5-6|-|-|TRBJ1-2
TGTGCCAGCAGCTCTACAGGGTACTATGGCTACACCTTC
CASSSTGYYGYTF
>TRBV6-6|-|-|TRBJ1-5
TGTGCCAGCAGTTACGGGGCAGGGGTCGGCAATCAGCCCCAGCATTTT
CASSYGAGVGNQPQHF
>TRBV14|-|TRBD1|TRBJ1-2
TGTGCCAGCAGCCAGGGACAGCACTATGGCTACACCTTC
CASSQGQHYGYTF
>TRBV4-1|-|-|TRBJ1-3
TGCGCCAGCAGCCAAGATATTGGAGGGTACGGAGACACCATATATTTT
CASSQDIGGYGDTIYF
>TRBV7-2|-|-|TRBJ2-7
TGTGCCAGCAGCTCGAGGTCCGTCATCGACGGAGGCGAGCAGTACTTC
CASSSRSVIDGGEQYF
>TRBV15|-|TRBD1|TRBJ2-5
TGTGCCACCAGCGGGGCGACAGGGGGCCGGGAGACCCAGTACTTC
CATSGATGGRETQYF
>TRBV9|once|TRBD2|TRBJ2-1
TGTGCCAGCAGCCCCAGAGGACTAGCGGGGGTCGTTGAGCAGTTCTTC
CASSPRGLAGVVEQFF
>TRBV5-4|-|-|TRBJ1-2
TGTGCCAGCAGCTTGCAGGGGAACTATGGCTACACCTTC
CASSLQGNYGYTF
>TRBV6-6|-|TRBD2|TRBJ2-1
TGTGCCAGCAGTCCCGGGACTAGCGCCCTCAATGAGCAGTTCTTC
CASSPGTSALNEQFF
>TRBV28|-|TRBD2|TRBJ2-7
TGTGCCAGCAGTTTTGGACTAGCGGGGTTCTACTACGAGCAGTACTTC
CASSFGLAGFYYEQYF
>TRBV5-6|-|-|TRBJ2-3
TGTGCCAGCAGCTCGGACAGAGGCCCCCGCACGGATACGCAGTATTTT
CASSSDRGPRTDTQYF
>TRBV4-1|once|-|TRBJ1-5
TGCGCCAGCAGCCAAGTTCTGACAAGGCACCAGCATTTT
CASSQVLTRHQHF
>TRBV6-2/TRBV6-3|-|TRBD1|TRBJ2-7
TGTGCCAGCAGTTCCCGAGGACAGGGGATATATGGGCAGTACTTC
CASSSRGQGIYGQYF
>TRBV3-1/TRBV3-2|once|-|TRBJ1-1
TGTGCCAGCAGCCAAATCACACACCTGAACACTGAAGCTTTCTTT
CASSQITHLNTEAFF
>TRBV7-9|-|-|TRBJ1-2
TGTGCCAGCAGCTTAGGTTCGGTTCTAAACTATGGCTACACCTTC
CASSLGSVLNYGYTF
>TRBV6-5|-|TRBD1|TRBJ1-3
TGTGCCAGCAGTACCGGCAGGGGGTTCGGAAACACCATATATTTT
CASSTGRGFGNTIYF
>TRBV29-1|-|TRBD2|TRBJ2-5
TGCAGTGGAGCGGGGACTCAAGAGACCCAGTACTTC
CSGAGTQETQYF
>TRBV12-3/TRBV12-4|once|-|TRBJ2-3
TGTGCCAGCAGGCGAGTAAGCACAGATACGCAGTATTTT
CASRRVSTDTQYF
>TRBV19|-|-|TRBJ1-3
TGTGCCAGTAGTACGACAGCCTCTGGAAACACCATATATTTT
CASSTTASGNTIYF
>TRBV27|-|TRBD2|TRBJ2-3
TGTGCCAGCAGTTTATCAGGACTAGCGGGGAGCACAGATACGCAGTATTTT
CASSLSGLAGSTDTQYF
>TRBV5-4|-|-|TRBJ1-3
TGTGCCAGCAGCCCCACGGGCTCTGGAAACACCATATATTTT
CASSPTGSGNTIYF
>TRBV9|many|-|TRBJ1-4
TGTGCCAGCAGCGTATTGGAGGGGACAACTAATGAAAAACTGTTTTTT
CASSVLEGTTNEKLFF
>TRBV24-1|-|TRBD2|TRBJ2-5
TGTGCCACCAGTGATTTTAGCGGGGGGGCCCTCTCCGAGACCCAGTACTTC
CATSDFSGGALSETQYF
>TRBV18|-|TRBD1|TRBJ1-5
TGTGCCAGCTCACCCATGGTAGGGACAGGGGGATCTCAGCCCCAGCATTTT
CASSPMVGTGGSQPQHF
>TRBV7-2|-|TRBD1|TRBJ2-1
TGTGCCAGCAGCAATTTGCCCGGGACAGTCAGAATTAATGAGCAGTTCTTC
CASSNLPGTVRINEQFF
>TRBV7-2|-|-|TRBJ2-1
TGTGCCAGCAGCCATCAGCGGGCGGGGCAGTTCTTC
CASSHQRAGQFF
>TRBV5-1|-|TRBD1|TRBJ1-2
TGCGCCAGCAGCCCGGGACAGGGTGGTGTATCCCGGTATGGCTACACCTTC
CASSPGQGGVSRYGYTF
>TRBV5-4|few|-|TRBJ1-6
TGTGCCAGCAGTTCGGGGGGGGGTAAATCACCCCTCCACTTT
CASSSGGGKSPLHF